This TCR beta chain is from a study of shared clonotypes between healthy human individuals. Donation came from healthy HIV-negative adults that had no recent acute infections or vaccinations. Repertoires were generated with immunoSEQ multiplex PCR, while TCRdb's copy carries only in-frame clones and drops some. The sample has approximately 330,000 clones; around four fifths are singletons. Study-wide results and limits: When naive CD4 clonotypes were compared across a few donors, 5% to 5.5% were shared.

The germline V gene has CDR1 SEHNR and CDR2 FQNEAQ (reference sequence). Trimming pared 0 bases from V and 8 bases from J, leaving 13 bases between. CDR3 length: 14 residues. Of note for this clone: Its antigen is unknown.

This chain uses TRBV7-9 with TRBJ1-2; D not resolved. The clonotype originates from a man under 40 in good health. The sequenced material came from memory CD4+ T cells sorted from blood. The subset: CD45RA-negative fraction. The CDR3 loop reads CASSLAGKERGYTF. CDR3 nucleotides: TGTGCCAGCAGCTTAGCCGGGAAGGAGCGGGGCTACACCTTC. Full variable domain (rest looked up from reference TRBV7-9 and TRBJ1-2): DTGVSQNPRHKITKRGQNVTFRCDPISEHNRLYWYRQTLGQGPEFLTYFQNEAQLEKSRLLSDRFSAERPKGSFSTLEIQRTEQGDSAMYLCASSLAGKERGYTFGSGTRLTVV.